The 11 T cell receptor beta chains below come from one sample, sequenced in a study of PD-1 blockade in classical Hodgkin lymphoma. Data came from immunoSEQ multiplex PCR; TCRdb stores just in-frame clones and leaves some out. The data show about 28,000 clones, about 82% seen once. Time point meaning: cycle 4 day 1 (C4D1), after more than 5 weeks of nivolumab. Every patient had relapsed following autologous stem cell transplantation, and cohorts differed in brentuximab vedotin exposure. This specimen consisted of peripheral blood mononuclear cells (PBMCs), obtained before the fourth cycle of nivolumab. These TCRs come from a human donor with classical Hodgkin lymphoma.

The sample holds a few counts of this clone. This chain joins TRBV6-1 and TRBJ2-2; D unresolved. V was trimmed by 6 bases and J by 0 bases, leaving 8 bases between them. This CDR3 is built from 14 residues. The V gene's germline CDR1 is MNHNS and CDR2 SASEGT. Here the CDR3 reads CASRTTPNTGELFF. The CDR3 DNA reads TGTGCCAGCAGGACGACCCCGAACACCGGGGAGCTGTTTTTT.

Details on this clone: Germline is not matched at one junction end, which may reflect a read error. The chain uses TRBV6-5 and TRBJ1-1; TRBD1 might be the D (5 bases). The germline V gene encodes CDR1 MNHEY and CDR2 SVGAGI. The CDR3 is 11 amino acids. This CDR3 reads CASSEWGRVLF. The CDR3 nucleotides read TGTGCCAGCAGTGAGTGGGGCAGGGTACTCTTT.

CDR3 in DNA: TGTGCCAGCAGCTTGCCCCCCACAGGGGCCACTGAAGCTTTCTTT. Translated: CASSLPPTGATEAFF. The chain uses TRBV5-4 and TRBJ1-1, with 7 bases that match TRBD1. Germline lookup yields CDR1 SGHNT and CDR2 YYREEE (reference sequence). Trimming took 1 base from V and 4 from J; bases not matched to a gene: 7. This CDR3 has 15 residues.

The chain employs TRBV5-1 and TRBJ2-3; D uncertain. The CDR3 extends over 13 amino acids. The germline gives CDR1 SGHRS, CDR2 YFSETQ. V shed 3 bases and J shed 0 bases, with 5 bases lying between them. The CDR3 nucleotides read TGCGCCAGCAGCTCCGGAAGCACAGATACGCAGTATTTT. Translating gives CASSSGSTDTQYF. The complete variable domain, with remaining parts taken from reference TRBV5-1 and TRBJ2-3, reads KAGVTQTPRYLIKTRGQQVTLSCSPISGHRSVSWYQQTPGQGLQFLFEYFSETQRNKGNFPGRFSGRQFSNSRSEMNVSTLELGDSALYLCASSSGSTDTQYFGPGTRLTVL.

The rearrangement links TRBV5-8 to TRBJ2-3; 7 bases are shared with TRBD1. The V gene's germline CDR1 is SGHTS and CDR2 YDEGEE. J lost 3 bases, V lost 2 bases, and 12 bases had no gene match. This CDR3 region has 17 residues. The CDR3 loop reads CASSFNIGTAKTDTQYF. CDR3 sequence (DNA): TGTGCCAGCAGCTTCAACATTGGGACAGCGAAAACAGATACGCAGTATTTT.

The V gene is TRBV6-5, the J gene TRBJ2-1; 8 positions match TRBD1. This CDR3 spans 13 amino acids. V lost 5 bases and J lost 5; bases outside the gene matches: 2. Germline assignment: CDR1 MNHEY and CDR2 SVGAGI. CDR3 amino acids: CASSRTGNNEQFF. In DNA form, the CDR3 reads TGTGCCAGCAGTCGGACAGGGAACAATGAGCAGTTCTTC.

By sample fraction, this clone is medium-sized. The chain recombines TRBV28 with TRBJ1-2; 8 bases map to TRBD1. This CDR3 spans 16 amino acids. Germline V gene data show CDR1 as MDHEN and CDR2 as SYDVKM. After removal of 5 bases from V and 5 bases from J, the junction contained 13 bases not matched to a gene. Here the CDR3 reads CASSLRTGPTAYGYTF. CDR3 nucleotide sequence: TGTGCCAGCAGTCTCCGGACAGGGCCCACTGCGTATGGCTACACCTTC.

The sample holds a few counts of this clone. The CDR3 region has the DNA TGTGCCAGCACTAGGGGGCTTTTATACAATGAGCAGTTCTTC. Amino acids: CASTRGLLYNEQFF. The chain couples TRBV11-2 to TRBJ2-1; 7 bases align to TRBD1. Germline assignment: CDR1 SGHAT and CDR2 FQNNGV. The CDR3 extends over 14 amino acids. J gave up 4 bases and V 7 bases, and 7 bases lay outside the gene matches.

The gene calls are TRBV6-6 and TRBJ2-1, with 15 bases fitting TRBD2. V was clipped by 2 bases and J by 7 bases; unmatched bases: 3. Germline V CDR1 and CDR2: MNHNY, SVGAGI (reference sequence). CDR3 length: 16 residues. CDR3 nucleotides: TGTGCCAGCAGTTACGGACTAGCGGGAGGGGGTAATGAGCAGTTCTTC. Its translation is CASSYGLAGGGNEQFF.

The CDR3 DNA reads TGTGCCAGCTCATCACAGAGCGGGCCCTCCTACAATGAGCAGTTCTTC. It codes for CASSSQSGPSYNEQFF. This sequence joins TRBV18 and TRBJ2-1; TRBD2 is a possible D gene (6 bases). V gave up 5 bases and J gave up 0 bases, with 14 bases separating them. The CDR3 contains 16 residues. CDR1 and CDR2 from the germline V gene are KGHSH and LQKENI.

The genes are TRBV28 and TRBJ1-4, with 8 bases fitting TRBD1. J was trimmed by 7 bases and V by 4 bases; bases with no gene match: 8. Germline CDR1 MDHEN, CDR2 SYDVKM. The CDR3 loop spans 15 amino acids. The CDR3 nucleotides read TGTGCCAGCAGTTCCCGGACAGGGATAGGTGAAAAACTGTTTTTT. Translated, it gives CASSSRTGIGEKLFF.